Described below is a single T cell receptor (beta chain) sequence and its context. This entry belongs to a study of Graves' ophthalmopathy and Graves' hyperthyroidism. This CDR3 contains 13 residues. Trimming cost V 7 bases and J 0 bases; bases outside gene matches: 0. The germline V gene has CDR1 MDHEN and CDR2 SYDVKM. The authors amplified TCR beta CDR3 regions from RNA transcripts. Second-round multiplex PCR followed a first-round RT-PCR using HTBI primers. TCRdb redid the calling of the multiplex PCR reads with MiXCR, one entry per CDR3 protein. The table lists around 1.1 million distinct CDR3 sequences, roughly two fifths of them singletons, with 11% in the top ten.

This sequence was found in an adult man with Graves' hyperthyroidism. The chain joins TRBV28 to TRBJ2-5; 9 bases agree with TRBD2. Sequencing input: peripheral blood or thyroid tissue (not recorded which). The CDR3 DNA reads as TGTGCCAGCATAGCGGGGGACCAAGAGACCCAGTACTTC. Its translation is CASIAGDQETQYF. Supplemented by reference TRBV28 and TRBJ2-5, the full variable domain reads DVKVTQSSRYLVKRTGEKVFLECVQDMDHENMFWYRQDPGLGLRLIYFSYDVKMKEKGDIPEGYSVSREKKERFSLILESASTNQTSMYLCASIAGDQETQYFGPGTRLLVL.